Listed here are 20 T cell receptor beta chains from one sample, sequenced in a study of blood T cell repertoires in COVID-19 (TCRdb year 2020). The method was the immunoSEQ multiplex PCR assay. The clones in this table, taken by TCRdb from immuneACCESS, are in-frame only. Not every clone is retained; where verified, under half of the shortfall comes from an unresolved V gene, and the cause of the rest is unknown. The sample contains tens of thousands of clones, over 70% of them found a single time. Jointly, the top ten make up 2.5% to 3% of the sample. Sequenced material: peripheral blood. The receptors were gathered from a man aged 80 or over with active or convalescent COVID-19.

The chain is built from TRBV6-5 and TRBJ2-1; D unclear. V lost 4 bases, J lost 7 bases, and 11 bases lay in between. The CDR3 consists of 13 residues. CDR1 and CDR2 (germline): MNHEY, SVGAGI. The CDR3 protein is CASSSLLGNEQFF. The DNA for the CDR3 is TGTGCCAGCAGTTCTCTACTTGGTAATGAGCAGTTCTTC.

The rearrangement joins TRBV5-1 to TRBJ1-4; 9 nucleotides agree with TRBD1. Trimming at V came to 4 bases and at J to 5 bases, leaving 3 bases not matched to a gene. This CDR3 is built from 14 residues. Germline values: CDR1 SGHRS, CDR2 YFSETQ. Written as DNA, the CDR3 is TGCGCCAGCAGCACCGGACAGGGGAATGAAAAACTGTTTTTT. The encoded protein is CASSTGQGNEKLFF.

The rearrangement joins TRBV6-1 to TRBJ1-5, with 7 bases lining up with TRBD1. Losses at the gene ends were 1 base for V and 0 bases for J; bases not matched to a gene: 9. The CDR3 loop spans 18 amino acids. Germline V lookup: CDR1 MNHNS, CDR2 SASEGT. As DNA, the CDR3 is TGTGCCAGCAGTGAAGGGGGTACAGGGGTCCATAGCAATCAGCCCCAGCATTTT. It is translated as CASSEGGTGVHSNQPQHF.

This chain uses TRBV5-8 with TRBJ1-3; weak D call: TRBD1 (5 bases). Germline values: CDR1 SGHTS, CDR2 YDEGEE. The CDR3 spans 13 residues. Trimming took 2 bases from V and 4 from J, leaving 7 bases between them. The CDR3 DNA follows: TGTGCCAGCAGCTTTCGACAGGGAAACACCATATATTTT. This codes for CASSFRQGNTIYF.

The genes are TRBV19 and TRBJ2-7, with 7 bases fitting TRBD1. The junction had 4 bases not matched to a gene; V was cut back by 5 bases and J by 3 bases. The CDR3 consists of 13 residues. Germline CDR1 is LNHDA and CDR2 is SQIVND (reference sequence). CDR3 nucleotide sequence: TGTGCCAGTAGTCACCGGGACAGCTACGAGCAGTACTTC. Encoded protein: CASSHRDSYEQYF.

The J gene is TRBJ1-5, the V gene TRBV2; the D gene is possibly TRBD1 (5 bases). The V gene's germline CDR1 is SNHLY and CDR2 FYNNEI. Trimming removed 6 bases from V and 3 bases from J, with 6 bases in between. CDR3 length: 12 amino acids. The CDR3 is CASRTDNQPQHF. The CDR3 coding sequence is TGTGCCAGCAGGACAGACAATCAGCCCCAGCATTTT.

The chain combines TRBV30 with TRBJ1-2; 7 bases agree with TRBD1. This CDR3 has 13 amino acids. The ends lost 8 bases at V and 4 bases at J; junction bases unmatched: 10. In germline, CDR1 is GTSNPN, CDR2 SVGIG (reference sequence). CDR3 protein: CAAKDRTIYGYTF. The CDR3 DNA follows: TGTGCCGCAAAGGACAGGACGATCTATGGCTACACCTTC.

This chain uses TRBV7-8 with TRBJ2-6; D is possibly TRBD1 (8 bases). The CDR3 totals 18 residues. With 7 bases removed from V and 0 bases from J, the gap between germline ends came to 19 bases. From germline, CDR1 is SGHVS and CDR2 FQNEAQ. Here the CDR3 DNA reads TGTGCCAGCACGCCCGGACAGGGAGGGGGCTCTGGGGCCAACGTCCTGACTTTC. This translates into CASTPGQGGGSGANVLTF.

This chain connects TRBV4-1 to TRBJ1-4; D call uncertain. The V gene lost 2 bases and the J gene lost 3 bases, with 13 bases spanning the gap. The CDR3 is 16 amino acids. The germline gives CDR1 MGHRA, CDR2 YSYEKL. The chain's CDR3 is CASSQSAVRANEKLFF. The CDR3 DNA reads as TGCGCCAGCAGCCAATCCGCGGTCCGGGCTAATGAAAAACTGTTTTTT.

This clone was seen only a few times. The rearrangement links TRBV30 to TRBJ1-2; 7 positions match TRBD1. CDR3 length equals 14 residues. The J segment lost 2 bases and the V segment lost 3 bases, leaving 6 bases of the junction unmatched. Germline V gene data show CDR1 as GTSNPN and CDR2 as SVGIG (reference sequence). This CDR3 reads CAWREGQTNYGYTF. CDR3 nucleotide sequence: TGTGCCTGGAGGGAGGGACAGACAAACTATGGCTACACCTTC.

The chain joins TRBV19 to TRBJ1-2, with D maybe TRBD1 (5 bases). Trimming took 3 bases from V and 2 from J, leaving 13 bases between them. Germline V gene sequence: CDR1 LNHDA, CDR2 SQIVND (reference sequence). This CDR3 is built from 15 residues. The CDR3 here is CASSIRDGRNYGYTF. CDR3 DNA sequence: TGTGCCAGTAGTATTAGGGACGGGAGGAACTATGGCTACACCTTC.

The CDR3 DNA sequence: TGTGCCAGCAGCCAAGATAACCAGATCGCTTCCGACGAGCAGTACTTC. Residues: CASSQDNQIASDEQYF. The chain uses TRBV3-1 (or the pseudogene TRBV3-2) and TRBJ2-7; D not certain. Germline CDR1 is LGHDT and CDR2 is YNNKEL (reference sequence). The V and J ends lost 0 bases and 5 bases respectively, with 17 bases between them. CDR3 length: 16 amino acids.

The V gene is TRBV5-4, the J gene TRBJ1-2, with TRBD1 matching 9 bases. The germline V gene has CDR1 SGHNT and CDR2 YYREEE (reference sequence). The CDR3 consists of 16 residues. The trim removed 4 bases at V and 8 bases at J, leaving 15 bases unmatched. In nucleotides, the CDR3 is TGTGCCAGCAGCCCCTTCTCTCGGGACAGGGCAGGAGGCTACACCTTC. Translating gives CASSPFSRDRAGGYTF.

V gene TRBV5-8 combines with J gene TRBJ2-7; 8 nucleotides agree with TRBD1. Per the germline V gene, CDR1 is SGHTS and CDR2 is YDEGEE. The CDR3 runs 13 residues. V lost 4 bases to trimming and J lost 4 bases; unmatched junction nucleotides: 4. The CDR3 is CASSTRTGYEQYF. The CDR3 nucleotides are TGTGCCAGCAGCACCAGGACAGGGTACGAGCAGTACTTC. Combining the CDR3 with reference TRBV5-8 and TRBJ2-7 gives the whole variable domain EAGVTQSPTHLIKTRGQQATLRCSPISGHTSVYWYQQALGLGLQFLLWYDEGEERNRGNFPPRFSGRQFPNYSSELNVNALELEDSALYLCASSTRTGYEQYFGPGTRLTVT.

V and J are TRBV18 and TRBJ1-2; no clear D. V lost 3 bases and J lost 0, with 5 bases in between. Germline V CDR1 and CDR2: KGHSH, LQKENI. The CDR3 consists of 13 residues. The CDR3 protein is CASSPGANYGYTF. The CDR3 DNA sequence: TGTGCCAGCTCACCCGGAGCTAACTATGGCTACACCTTC.

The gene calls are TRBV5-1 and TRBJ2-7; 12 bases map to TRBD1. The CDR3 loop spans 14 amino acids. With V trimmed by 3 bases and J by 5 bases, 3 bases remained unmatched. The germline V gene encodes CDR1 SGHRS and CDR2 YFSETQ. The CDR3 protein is CASSSGTGGNEQYF. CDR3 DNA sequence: TGCGCCAGCAGCTCCGGGACAGGGGGCAACGAGCAGTACTTC.

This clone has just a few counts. The CDR3 reads CASSQGLNQPQHF. The CDR3 DNA sequence: TGCGCCAGCAGCCAAGGCCTAAATCAGCCCCAGCATTTT. The V and J genes are TRBV4-1 and TRBJ1-5; D not resolved. The CDR3 sequence is 13 residues long. Germline V gene sequence: CDR1 MGHRA, CDR2 YSYEKL. The V gene lost 1 base and the J gene lost 4 bases, with 5 bases spanning the gap.

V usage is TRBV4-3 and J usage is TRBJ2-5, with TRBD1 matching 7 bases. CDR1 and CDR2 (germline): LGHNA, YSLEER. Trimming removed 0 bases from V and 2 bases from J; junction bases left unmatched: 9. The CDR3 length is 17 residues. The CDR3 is CASSQELSRTGQETQYF. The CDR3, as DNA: TGCGCCAGCAGCCAAGAGTTGTCGCGGACAGGTCAAGAGACCCAGTACTTC.

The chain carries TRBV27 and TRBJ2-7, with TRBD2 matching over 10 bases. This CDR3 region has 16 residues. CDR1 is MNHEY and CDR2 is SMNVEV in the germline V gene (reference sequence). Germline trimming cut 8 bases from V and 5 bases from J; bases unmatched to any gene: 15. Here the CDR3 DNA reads TGTGCCAGCTGGGGCAGCGGGGGGGGCTTGGGAAACGAGCAGTACTTC. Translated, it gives CASWGSGGGLGNEQYF.

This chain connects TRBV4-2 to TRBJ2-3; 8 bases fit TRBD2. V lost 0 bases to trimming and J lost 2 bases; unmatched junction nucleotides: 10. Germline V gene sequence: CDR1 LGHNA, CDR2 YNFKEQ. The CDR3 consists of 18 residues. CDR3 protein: CASSQDIRTSGYTDTQYF. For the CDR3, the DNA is TGTGCCAGCAGCCAAGATATTAGAACTAGCGGTTACACAGATACGCAGTATTTT.